The source of this T cell receptor (beta chain) is a study of a mutant IDH1 vaccine in newly diagnosed glioma. The wider study: Vaccination began 4-6 weeks post radiotherapy alone, or with temozolomide cycles. The treated group averaged about 39 years old and was about 60% male, around 38% female. Earlier care involved radiotherapy, temozolomide, or both, and the majority received both.

This CDR3 is 14 amino acids long. Trimming took 3 bases from V and 5 from J, leaving 11 bases between them. Germline values: CDR1 MNHNS, CDR2 SASEGT. Regarding time point: week 35, safety follow-up. Doses consisted of 300 ug of mutant IDH1 20-mer peptide each, paired with topical imiquimod. Each astrocytoma in the donors was new, WHO grade 3 or 4, IDH1-mutant and ATRX-lost. The table came from immunoSEQ multiplex PCR; TCRdb's copy has only in-frame clones and leaves some out. This sample carries over 45,000 clones, 80% to 95% of them seen once, and the ten largest clones take less than 2.5%. As regards this clone: Its target is unknown.

Source: PBMCs, taken from a glioma patient whose treatment included an IDH1 peptide vaccine. V and J are TRBV6-1 and TRBJ1-5; D may be TRBD1 (5 bases). The sequence derives from a man aged 45-60 years with glioma. In nucleotides, the CDR3 is TGTGCCAGCAGTGACAGGGAATTGTATCAGCCCCAGCATTTT. Translated: CASSDRELYQPQHF.